The present entry profiles one T cell receptor beta chain with its context. The antigen it recognizes is unknown. The sample holds no much larger clone one base away, and base qualities are not on file. Library construction relied on the immunoSEQ multiplex PCR assay. For the multiplex PCR, a mixture combining 60 forward primers for TCR Vbeta segments and 13 reverse primers for TCR Jbeta segments was used. The CDR3 region of rearranged TCR beta genes was amplified from genomic DNA with a multiplex PCR assay. The amplified TCR beta libraries were sequenced on the Illumina HiSeq System as 87-base-pair reads. Concerning the study's data processing: In a later analysis, around 80 million unique TCR beta chains were counted across the roughly 610 repertoires, and roughly 11 million of these chains were shared by at least two donors. Raw reads were error-corrected and collapsed into unique sequences by a nearest-neighbor algorithm in which closely related sequences were merged to remove PCR and sequencing errors. To assign V, D and J gene segments, CDR3 sequences were aligned to IMGT reference sequences. For a sequence to be retained, at least a six-nucleotide match to both a V gene segment and a J gene segment was required. Rearrangements were called productive when the CDR3 lacked stop codons and stayed in frame with V and J; all others were non-productive. Following IMGT convention, CDR3 was defined as the stretch from the second conserved V-encoded cysteine to the conserved J-encoded phenylalanine. The earlier analysis of around 640 of the donors excluded sequences that lacked an unambiguous match to a single V gene segment. In an earlier analysis of roughly 600 of the donors, a V segment was called functional when productive rearrangements were above 56.7%, and segregating when the standard deviation between donors exceeded 5%. A statistical classification framework was developed to diagnose cytomegalovirus status using the catalog of TCR beta chain sequences. A later analysis assigned V and J genes by comparing TCR nucleotide sequences with IMGT/GENE-DB human TR gene sequences. Using the TCRdist pipeline, a later analysis assigned CDR3 sequences along with most-parsimonious VDJ recombination scenarios. In a later analysis, each TCR beta chain was defined by its CDR3 amino acid sequence together with its V-gene family, and reads without a unique V-gene family were excluded. A later analysis removed 500 to 600 highly shared, low-generation-probability nucleotide sequences to deal with suspected cross-contamination and a sequencing artifact. In a later analysis, a clonal expansion index for each public chain was calculated from normalized within-repertoire ranks of inferred template counts. Generation probabilities in a later analysis came from a VDJ recombination model fitted to out-of-frame rearrangements, and those results were checked against IGoR. In a later analysis, TCR-TCR, TCR-HLA and TCR-CMV co-occurrence was scored with hypergeometric tests, and a repertoire-size bias correction was applied to TCR pairs. In a later analysis, false discovery rates were estimated by permuting HLA or CMV assignments 20 times. In a later analysis, co-occurring TCRs were grouped with DBSCAN, and TCRdist sequence similarity was added when clustering was performed within HLA-allele-positive subsets. Repertoires with fewer than 30,000 or more than 120,000 public chains were left out of co-occurrence clustering, as were about five repertoires with anomalous nucleotide sharing. TCRdb took over this immuneACCESS table, retaining in-frame rearrangements with V and J assigned. Such tables are incomplete; in checked studies, under half of the missing clones stem from an unresolved V gene, and the remainder is unexplained. V and J calls and clone size come straight from that table; D and trimming were deduced from the DNA. The sample table lists 95,000 to 150,000 clones, over 70% of them with a count of one. 2.5% to 3.5% of the sample lies in the top ten.

The cohort was made up of approximately 670 healthy bone marrow donors. At the time of sampling, all cohort members were nominally healthy, though unrecorded immune exposures were likely present. The donor tested CMV seronegative and was one of the 352 seronegative cohort members. Every donor gave a peripheral blood sample, and the peripheral blood mononuclear cells from that sample were used for TCR beta sequencing. Genomic DNA extraction from the blood cell samples was performed with the Qiagen DNeasy Blood Extraction Kit. The CDR3 numbers 15 residues from cysteine through phenylalanine. Of the read, only the CDR3 DNA is kept; its 45 bases are in frame from base 1. The CDR1 and CDR2 encoded by the germline V gene (reference sequence) are SEHNR and FQNEAQ. For this chain, trimming is 1 base at the V end and 2 bases at the J end, and the number of junction bases without a gene match is 5. The data originate from a study of cytomegalovirus exposure and HLA in healthy donors listed by TCRdb under 2017. With regard to the full study: In an earlier analysis of several hundred of the donors, 276 Gb of sequence data and just under 120 million unique TCR beta sequences from 150 million to 200 million T cells were reported. All discovery cohort repertoires had been generated on a single sequencing platform. Rather than using new phenotypic data, the later analysis identified candidate immune exposures from TCR beta sequences and from how often those sequences occurred across donors. The T cell repertoires of several hundred subjects were profiled by immunosequencing and related to cytomegalovirus serostatus. About 280 gigabases of sequencing data and about 92 million unique TCR sequences made up an early release that covered some 640 HLA-typed donors. Both class I and class II loci were covered by HLA typing, at four-digit resolution. Alongside the repertoire data, information on donor age, sex, ethnicity and CMV serostatus was compiled. The study combined high-throughput TCR immunosequencing, statistical association of individual TCRs with disease status, and machine learning to predict cytomegalovirus infection status. Among some 400 genotyped donors of the cohort, an average of roughly 230,000 unique TCR beta nucleotide sequences was sequenced per donor, of which about 18% were non-productive. A later analysis re-analyzed previously published TCR beta repertoires from approximately 670 donors and added high-resolution HLA genotyping to study TCR occurrence patterns. In addition to the first cohort of about 650 subjects, a separate validation cohort of about 120 different subjects was used. Among the roughly 400 genotyped donors, approximately 77% belonged to the genetic ancestry cluster associated with self-reported Caucasian donors. To decide whether each TCR beta V gene segment behaved as functional or pseudogenic, an earlier analysis of 587 of the donors relied on high-throughput TCR beta sequencing. A later genetic analysis used genome-wide SNP genotypes for about 65% of the roughly 700 donors, treating that subset as a discovery cohort. The study aimed to test whether cataloging public T cell receptors could reveal signatures of past pathogen exposure. Typing coverage varied by locus: about 629-630 donors for A, B, C, DRB1 and DQB1; around 560 for DQA1; about 590 for DPA1; approximately 470 for DPB1. Roughly 5 DR-DQ haplotypes were handled as single units for association and clustering, since linkage in the cohort was strong. On the study overall, not on this receptor specifically: Most CMV-associated TCR beta chains appeared to be HLA-restricted in a later analysis, and the HLA associations seemed to be driven largely by CMV exposure. At a false discovery rate of 0.05, a later analysis linked 16,951 TCR beta sequences to specific HLA alleles. About 15 rarely observed V segments, including chromosome 9 orphons, were excluded from the earlier analysis of approximately 500 of the donors because counts were too low. Because HLA typing was missing for some donors at each locus, association tests included only the typed subset. In a later genetic analysis, fewer N-insertions in productive TCRs were reported among donors in an Asian-associated ancestry cluster than the roughly 700-donor mean. Compared with equally common non-associated chains, HLA-associated TCR beta chains in a later analysis were more clonally expanded and had lower generation probabilities. In this cohort, only TCR beta chains were sequenced, and detectable features were limited by the absence of alpha or paired-chain data. A further reported finding was that TCR beta sequences accurately predicted the HLA-A and HLA-B alleles for most subjects in the first cohort. V-gene and J-gene trimming of TCR beta chains was associated with a missense DCLRE1C variant in a later genetic analysis, and the association was replicated in an independent cohort. It was suggested by the authors that the approach could potentially be generalized to other disease states and immunological phenotypes. When HLA alleles, especially DR and DQ, strongly co-occurred, TCR associations were difficult to assign to individual alleles. In a later analysis, several top co-occurrence clusters were reported to appear linked to parvovirus B19, influenza, CMV and Epstein-Barr virus. Immune exposure information for the cohort was limited to CMV serostatus. The classifier was reported to diagnose cytomegalovirus status with high specificity and sensitivity in both the original cohort and the validation cohort. The study gave a list of under 200 TCR beta chains associated with cytomegalovirus. Three of the identified cytomegalovirus-associated TCR beta chains were confirmed in vitro to be specific for cytomegalovirus antigens. Linkage disequilibrium might explain the correlated functional status among segregating V segments, but an unknown experimental factor could not be excluded. A group of highly shared sequence variants was considered likely to be a technical artifact of the sequencing pipeline. According to a later analysis, TCR association rates differed among HLA loci, with DRB1 alleles showing the most associated TCRs and HLA-C alleles showing the fewest. Across donors, most TCR sequences were observed very rarely, whereas some public TCRs were present in many individuals. Sequencing depth was assumed to be roughly uniform across donors in the presence/absence analyses, though that assumption may not hold. In an earlier analysis of roughly 560 of the donors, most TCR beta V segments were observed in productive rearrangements about 87% or about 30% of the time, broadly matching IMGT annotations. The 87-base-pair reads could not distinguish some IMGT-functional V segments, including TRBV6-2 and TRBV6-3, so those segments were excluded.

The specimen was PBMCs. The chain links TRBV7-9 with TRBJ2-7; 7 bases in between match TRBD1. The TCR sequence derives from a woman aged 45-65 years in good health and CMV-seronegative. This receptor has the CDR3 CASSLGSGGTYEQYF. The DNA is as follows: TGTGCCAGCAGCTTAGGATCAGGGGGTACCTACGAGCAGTACTTC.